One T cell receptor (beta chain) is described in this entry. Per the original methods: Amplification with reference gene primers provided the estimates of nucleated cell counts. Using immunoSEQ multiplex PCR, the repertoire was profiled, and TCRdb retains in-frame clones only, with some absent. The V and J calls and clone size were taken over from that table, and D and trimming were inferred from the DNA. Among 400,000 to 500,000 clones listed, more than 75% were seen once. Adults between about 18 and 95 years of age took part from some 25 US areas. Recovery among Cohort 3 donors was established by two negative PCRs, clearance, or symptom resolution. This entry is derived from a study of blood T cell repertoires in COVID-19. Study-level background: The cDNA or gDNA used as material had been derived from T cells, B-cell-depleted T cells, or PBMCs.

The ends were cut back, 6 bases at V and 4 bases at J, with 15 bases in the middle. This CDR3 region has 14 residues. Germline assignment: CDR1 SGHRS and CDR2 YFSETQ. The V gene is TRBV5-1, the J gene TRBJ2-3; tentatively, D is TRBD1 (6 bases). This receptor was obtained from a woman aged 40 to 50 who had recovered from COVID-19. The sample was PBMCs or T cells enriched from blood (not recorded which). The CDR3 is CASKVQGWADTQYF. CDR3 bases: TGCGCCAGCAAGGTCCAGGGGTGGGCAGATACGCAGTATTTT.